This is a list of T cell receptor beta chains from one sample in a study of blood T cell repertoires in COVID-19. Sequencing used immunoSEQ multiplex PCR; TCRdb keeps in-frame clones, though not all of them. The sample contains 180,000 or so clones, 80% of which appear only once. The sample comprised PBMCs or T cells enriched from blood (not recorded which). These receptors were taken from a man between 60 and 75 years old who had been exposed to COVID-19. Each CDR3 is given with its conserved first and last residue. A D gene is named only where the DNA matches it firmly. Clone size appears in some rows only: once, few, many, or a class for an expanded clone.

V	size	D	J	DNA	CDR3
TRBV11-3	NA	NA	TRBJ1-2	TGTGCCAGCAGCACTGACAGAACCTATGGCTACACCTTC	CASSTDRTYGYTF
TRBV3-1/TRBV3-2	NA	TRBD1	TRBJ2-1	TGTGCCAGCAGCCAAGATGCCGGGACAGGGAGCAATGAGCAGTTCTTC	CASSQDAGTGSNEQFF
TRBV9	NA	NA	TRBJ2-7	TGTGCCAGCAGCGTAGACAGGGCCTCCTACGAGCAGTACTTC	CASSVDRASYEQYF
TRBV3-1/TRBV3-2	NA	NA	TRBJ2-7	TGTGCCAGCAGCCCCACAGGGCTTTCCTACGAGCAGTACTTC	CASSPTGLSYEQYF
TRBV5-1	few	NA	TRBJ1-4	TGCGCCAGCAGCGTTGACAGTGGGAAGGAAAAACTGTTTTTT	CASSVDSGKEKLFF
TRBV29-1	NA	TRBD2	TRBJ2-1	TGCAGCACCCGGACTAGCGGGAGGGTGAATGAGCAGTTCTTC	CSTRTSGRVNEQFF
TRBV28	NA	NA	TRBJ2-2	TGTGCCAGCATTTTCACGGTACCTGGGAACACCGGGGAGCTGTTTTTT	CASIFTVPGNTGELFF
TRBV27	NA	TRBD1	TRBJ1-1	TGTGCCAGCAGCGACAGGGGCCTTATGGAAGCTTTCTTT	CASSDRGLMEAFF
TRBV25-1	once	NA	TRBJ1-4	TGTGCCAGCAGTGGGCCAAACGAAAAACTGTTTTTT	CASSGPNEKLFF
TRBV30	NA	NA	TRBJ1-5	TGTGCCTGGAGTGAGGGGGGTAGCGGGCAGCCCCAGCATTTT	CAWSEGGSGQPQHF
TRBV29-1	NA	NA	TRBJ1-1	TGCAGCGTTGATCGAAGTCTCGGGGACACTGAAGCTTTCTTT	CSVDRSLGDTEAFF
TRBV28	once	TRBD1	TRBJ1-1	TGTGCCAGCAGTTCAGGACAGGGGGCAATGAACACTGAAGCTTTCTTT	CASSSGQGAMNTEAFF
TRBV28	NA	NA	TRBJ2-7	TGTGCCAGCATCCTGTCGGGAGACACCCACGAGCAGTACTTC	CASILSGDTHEQYF
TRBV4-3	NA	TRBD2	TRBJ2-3	TGCGCCAGCAGCCAAGATGGGCTAGCGGGGGCAGATACGCAGTATTTT	CASSQDGLAGADTQYF
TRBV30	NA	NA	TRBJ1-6	TGTGCCTGGAGTCTCCGGTCCGGGAATAATTCACCCCTCCACTTT	CAWSLRSGNNSPLHF
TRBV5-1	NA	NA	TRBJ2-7	TGCGCCAGCAGCAGAACCGGGACTGGCGTCGGCGAGCAGTACTTC	CASSRTGTGVGEQYF
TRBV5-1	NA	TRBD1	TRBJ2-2	TGCGCCAGCAGCTTGGTGGGACAGGGAACCGGGGAGCTGTTTTTT	CASSLVGQGTGELFF
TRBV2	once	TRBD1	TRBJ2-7	TGTGCCAGAGGGACAGCCTCCTACGAGCAGTACTTC	CARGTASYEQYF
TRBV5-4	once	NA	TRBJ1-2	TGTGCCAGCAGCTTGGGGGGGAGCGGGAACTATGGCTACACCTTC	CASSLGGSGNYGYTF
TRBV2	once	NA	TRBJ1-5	TGTGCCAGCAGTGAAAGCAGGTCTGGCAATCAGCCCCAGCATTTT	CASSESRSGNQPQHF
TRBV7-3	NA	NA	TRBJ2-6	TGTGCCAGCAGCTTAGGGGGCGGTGGGGCCAACGTCCTGACTTTC	CASSLGGGGANVLTF
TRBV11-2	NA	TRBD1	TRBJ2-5	TGTGCCAGCAGCTTAGGGGACAGAGGGACCCAGTACTTC	CASSLGDRGTQYF
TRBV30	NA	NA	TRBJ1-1	TGTGCCTGGCGGGTGGGTCGGAACACTGAAGCTTTCTTT	CAWRVGRNTEAFF
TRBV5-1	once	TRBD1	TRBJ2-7	TGCGCCAGCAGCACCGGGACAGGGGGCGCCTACGAGCAGTACTTC	CASSTGTGGAYEQYF
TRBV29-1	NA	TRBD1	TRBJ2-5	TGCAGCGCCAGAATCGACAGGGTAGTGACGGAGACCCAGTACTTC	CSARIDRVVTETQYF
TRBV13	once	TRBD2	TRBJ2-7	TGTGCCAGCAGCTCCCCCGGACTAGCGGGACCCTACGAGCAGTACTTC	CASSSPGLAGPYEQYF
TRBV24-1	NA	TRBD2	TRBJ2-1	TGTGCCACCAGTGATTTGCGGTCTAGCGGGAGTCCCCACAATGAGCAGTTCTTC	CATSDLRSSGSPHNEQFF
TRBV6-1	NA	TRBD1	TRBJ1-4	TGTGCCAGCAGGCCTGGACAGGGGAATGAAAAACTGTTTTTT	CASRPGQGNEKLFF
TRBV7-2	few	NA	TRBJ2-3	TGTGCCAGCAGCTTAGAAACACAGGGTCCTACGCAGTATTTT	CASSLETQGPTQYF
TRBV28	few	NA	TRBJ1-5	TGTGCCAGCAGTCCTTCCACAGGAGCCGGCAATCAGCCCCAGCATTTT	CASSPSTGAGNQPQHF
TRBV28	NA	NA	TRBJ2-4	TGTGCCAGCAGTTTACAGGGCCTAGCCAAAAACATTCAGTACTTC	CASSLQGLAKNIQYF
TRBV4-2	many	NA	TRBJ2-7	TGTGCCAGCAGCCAAGATTACAATTCCTACGAGCAGTACTTC	CASSQDYNSYEQYF
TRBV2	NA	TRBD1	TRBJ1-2	TGTGCCAGCAGGAGGGACAGGGGGCCGGAGGCTGGCTACACCTTC	CASRRDRGPEAGYTF
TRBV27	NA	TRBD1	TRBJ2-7	TGTGCCAGCAGTCACCAATCCAGCTCCGGGACAGAATACGAGCAGTACTTC	CASSHQSSSGTEYEQYF
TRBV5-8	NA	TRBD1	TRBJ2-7	TGTGCCAGCAGACCGCCTGGACAGGCTTTATACGAGCAGTACTTC	CASRPPGQALYEQYF
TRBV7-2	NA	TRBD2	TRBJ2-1	TGTGCCAGCAGCTCCTCTGCGGGAGGGCCTTTCAATGAGCAGTTCTTC	CASSSSAGGPFNEQFF
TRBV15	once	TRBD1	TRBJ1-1	TGTGCCACCAGTCGGGACAGGGGTGTTGCTGAAGCTTTCTTT	CATSRDRGVAEAFF
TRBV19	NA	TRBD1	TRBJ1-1	TGTGCCAGTAGTAGGGGCCAGGGGGTCGGACCTGAAGCTTTCTTT	CASSRGQGVGPEAFF
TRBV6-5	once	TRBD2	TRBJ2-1	TGTGCCAGCAGTCGGGACCCCGGGAGGAATAATGAGCAGTTCTTC	CASSRDPGRNNEQFF
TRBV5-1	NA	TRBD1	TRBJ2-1	TGCGCCAGCAGCCCCGGTGGACAGGTATCCTACAATGAGCAGTTCTTC	CASSPGGQVSYNEQFF
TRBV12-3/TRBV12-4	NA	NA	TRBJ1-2	TGTGCCAGCAGTCTACAGGAAAACTATGGCTACACCTTC	CASSLQENYGYTF
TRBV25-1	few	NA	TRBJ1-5	TGTGCCAGCAGTGCAGGGGCGCACAATCAGCCCCAGCATTTT	CASSAGAHNQPQHF
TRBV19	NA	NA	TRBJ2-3	TGTGCCAGTAACGTGGCGGGTCGCACAGATACGCAGTATTTT	CASNVAGRTDTQYF
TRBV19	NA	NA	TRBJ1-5	TGTGCCAGTAGTTTATCGGGCCTGACAGGCCATAGCAATCAGCCCCAGCATTTT	CASSLSGLTGHSNQPQHF
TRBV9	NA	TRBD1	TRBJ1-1	TGTGCCAGCAGCCCCTCCCGGGACAGGGGGATGAACACTGAAGCTTTCTTT	CASSPSRDRGMNTEAFF